This T cell receptor (beta chain) appears in the sequencing data of a study of response to subunit inactivated influenza vaccine. Overall study results and limits: There was a suggestion from the authors that each seasonal influenza vaccination recruits few new T cells.

From the RT-PCR reads, TCRdb called clonotypes with MiXCR, one entry per CDR3 protein. The table shows about 650,000 distinct CDR3 sequences, with less than 20% occurring only once. The CDR3 covers 13 residues. Trimming removed 6 bases at V and 0 bases at J, with 11 bases between. Germline loops: CDR1 GTSNPN, CDR2 SVGIG (reference sequence). To note about this clonotype: No antigen is known for it.

The chain couples TRBV30 to TRBJ1-1, with a weak D call TRBD1 (5 bases). The starting material was PBMCs from blood, obtained about 12 days after vaccination. The receptor comes from a man aged 45-65 years who received an inactivated influenza vaccine. The CDR3 DNA is TGTGCCTGCCGGACATATTTGAACACTGAAGCTTTCTTT. Its protein product is CACRTYLNTEAFF.